Each of the 30 T cell receptor beta chains below was sequenced from the same sample in a study of beta chain features in type 1 diabetes. All of the isolated RNA was reverse transcribed, so expressed TCRB transcripts were sequenced. This table comes from immunoSEQ multiplex PCR, and its TCRdb copy is limited to in-frame clones, with some not included. This table has about 140,000 clones, 9% to 10% appearing once. Sequencing was done on a sample of central memory CD4+ T cells from blood. Receptor source: a middle-aged woman in good health.

V is TRBV20-1 and J is TRBJ1-2; tentative D call: TRBD1 (6 bases). The V end lost 4 bases, the J end lost 12 bases, and 12 bases lay between the germline ends. This CDR3 spans 10 amino acids. The V gene's germline CDR1 is DFQATT and CDR2 SNEGSKA (reference sequence). CDR3 DNA: TGCAGTGCTATAAGCAGGGGTCACACCTTC. Translation: CSAISRGHTF.

The chain recombines TRBV4-2 with TRBJ2-2, with TRBD2 as a possible D gene (5 bases). The CDR3 contains 16 residues. Germline lookup yields CDR1 LGHNA and CDR2 YNFKEQ. V was pared by 0 bases and J by 3 bases, with 11 bases between. The CDR3: CASSQEGSGYTGELFF. CDR3 DNA sequence: TGTGCCAGCAGCCAAGAGGGGAGTGGGTACACCGGGGAGCTGTTTTTT.

This clone was counted between two and nine times. The chain employs TRBV20-1 and TRBJ2-7; D uncertain. Germline V gene data show CDR1 as DFQATT and CDR2 as SNEGSKA (reference sequence). There are 11 residues in the CDR3. V lost 5 bases and J lost 2, with 7 bases in between. The CDR3 loop reads CSAPLTYEQYF. CDR3 DNA sequence: TGCAGTGCTCCTCTAACCTACGAGCAGTACTTC.

The genes are TRBV29-1 and TRBJ2-2, with D unresolved. The CDR3 is made up of 13 amino acids. Germline assignment: CDR1 SQVTM and CDR2 ANQGSEA. Deletions cut 4 bases from V and 4 bases from J, with 10 bases between. CDR3 coding DNA: TGCAGCGTTGGTTTCAGGTCCACCGGGGAGCTGTTTTTT. Protein sequence: CSVGFRSTGELFF.

The rearrangement joins TRBV7-9 to TRBJ1-4, with a weak D call TRBD1 (6 bases). The CDR3 has 14 residues. Per germline, CDR1 SEHNR and CDR2 FQNEAQ (reference sequence). V gave up 1 base and J gave up 5 bases, with 8 bases separating them. The CDR3 nucleotides read TGTGCCAGCAGCTTAGGCACAGGGAATGAAAAACTGTTTTTT. Its protein product is CASSLGTGNEKLFF.

Written as DNA, the CDR3 is TGTGCCAGCAGTTTAACAGCCAGGGGCACTGAAGCTTTCTTT. Translation gives CASSLTARGTEAFF. The J gene is TRBJ1-1, the V gene TRBV27; a possible D gene is TRBD1 (6 bases). The CDR3 has 14 residues. Germline CDR1 and CDR2: MNHEY and SMNVEV (reference sequence). The V and J ends lost 2 bases and 4 bases respectively, with 11 bases between them.

In this sample, this clone turned up a few times. This chain links TRBV19 with TRBJ1-2; 8 bases map to TRBD1. The CDR3 covers 15 residues. CDR1 and CDR2 (germline): LNHDA, SQIVND (reference sequence). J lost 3 bases, V lost 7 bases, and 10 bases had no gene match. The CDR3, as DNA: TGTGCCAGTACTCCAAGAGGGACAGGAGACTATGGCTACACCTTC. Translated: CASTPRGTGDYGYTF.

The chain has TRBV15 and TRBJ1-2; D possibly corresponds to TRBD1 (5 bases). The CDR3 sequence is 15 residues long. Germline V gives CDR1 LNHNV, CDR2 YYDKDF (reference sequence). The V gene lost 3 bases and the J gene lost 2 bases, with 13 bases spanning the gap. The CDR3 loop reads CATSSGLGANYGYTF. CDR3 in DNA: TGTGCCACCAGCAGTGGACTAGGGGCCAACTATGGCTACACCTTC.

The J gene is TRBJ2-7, the V gene TRBV5-6, with D possibly being TRBD1 (5 bases). Per the germline V gene, CDR1 is SGHDT and CDR2 is YYEEEE. The CDR3 spans 16 residues. The V gene lost 0 bases and the J gene lost 2 bases, with 15 bases spanning the gap. CDR3 coding DNA: TGTGCCAGCAGCTTGGGGGGCCTAAGAATTCCCTACGAGCAGTACTTC. This translates into CASSLGGLRIPYEQYF. The full variable domain, rest sourced from reference TRBV5-6 and TRBJ2-7, is DAGVTQSPTHLIKTRGQQVTLRCSPKSGHDTVSWYQQALGQGPQFIFQYYEEEERQRGNFPDRFSGHQFPNYSSELNVNALLLGDSALYLCASSLGGLRIPYEQYFGPGTRLTVT.

This clone came up a few times. V gene TRBV27 combines with J gene TRBJ2-1; 13 bases map to TRBD2. The germline CDR1 and CDR2 sequences are MNHEY and SMNVEV (reference sequence). V lost 2 bases and J lost 9; bases outside the gene matches: 1. This CDR3 spans 14 amino acids. The CDR3: CASSLRTSGSEQFF. The CDR3 nucleotides are TGTGCCAGCAGTTTAAGGACTAGCGGGAGTGAGCAGTTCTTC.

There are a few counts of this clone. The chain carries TRBV7-8 and TRBJ2-7; D unresolved. The CDR3 is made up of 13 amino acids. Between the trimmed V and J ends, which lost 3 bases and 1 base, there was a span of 7 bases. The germline CDR1 and CDR2 sequences are SGHVS and FQNEAQ. The DNA for the CDR3 is TGTGCCAGCAGCTTTGCCGGGTCCTACGAGCAGTACTTC. Translating gives CASSFAGSYEQYF.

Only a few counts were recorded for this clone. The J gene is TRBJ1-5, the V gene TRBV27; 7 nucleotides agree with TRBD1. Germline-derived CDR1 and CDR2 are MNHEY and SMNVEV (reference sequence). V lost 4 bases to trimming and J lost 5 bases; unmatched junction nucleotides: 11. The CDR3 contains 16 residues. The CDR3 DNA is TGTGCCAGCAGTTACCGCGTGAACAGGGGAGATCAGCCCCAGCATTTT. Its translation is CASSYRVNRGDQPQHF.

This clone was counted only a few times. In DNA form, the CDR3 reads TGCGCCAGCAGCTTGCTAGAGACAGCTTACAATGAGCAGTTCTTC. Translating gives CASSLLETAYNEQFF. The genes are TRBV5-1 and TRBJ2-1; TRBD1 might be the D (5 bases). Trimming pared 1 base from V and 4 bases from J, leaving 12 bases between. The CDR3 extends over 15 amino acids. The germline gives CDR1 SGHRS, CDR2 YFSETQ.

This clone was detected a few times. The chain carries TRBV29-1 and TRBJ1-4; perhaps TRBD1 as D (6 bases). CDR1 and CDR2 from the germline V gene are SQVTM and ANQGSEA. The CDR3 consists of 13 residues. V was clipped by 6 bases and J by 7 bases, with 15 bases between them. CDR3 sequence: CSVGRGGGEKLFF. CDR3 nucleotides: TGCAGCGTCGGGCGCGGGGGCGGTGAAAAACTGTTTTTT.

This chain links TRBV6-5 with TRBJ2-5; TRBD1 aligns across 7 bases. The CDR3 sequence is 13 residues long. CDR1 and CDR2 from the germline V gene are MNHEY and SVGAGI. Losses at the gene ends were 6 bases for V and 4 bases for J; bases not matched to a gene: 5. The CDR3 sequence is CASRSPGGETQYF. The CDR3 DNA sequence: TGTGCCAGCAGGTCACCAGGGGGAGAGACCCAGTACTTC.

The rearrangement links TRBV5-4 to TRBJ1-4, with a possible D match to TRBD1 (6 bases). V was shortened by 4 bases and J by 6 bases, with 16 bases between the two germline ends. Looked up from germline, CDR1 is SGHNT and CDR2 is YYREEE (reference sequence). CDR3 length: 15 amino acids. In DNA form, the CDR3 reads TGTGCCAGCAGCCCCGACGGGAAGGGGGATGAAAAACTGTTTTTT. It specifies CASSPDGKGDEKLFF.

This clone has a count of ten or more. The genes are TRBV29-1 and TRBJ2-7; D might be TRBD1 (5 bases). The CDR3 consists of 15 residues. V shed 1 base and J shed 3 bases, with 16 bases lying between them. Germline V gives CDR1 SQVTM, CDR2 ANQGSEA. CDR3 protein: CSVEGSAGRNYEQYF. The CDR3, as DNA: TGCAGCGTTGAAGGCTCGGCAGGGCGGAACTACGAGCAGTACTTC.

This chain joins TRBV5-1 and TRBJ2-3; 8 bases match TRBD1. Germline trimming cut 7 bases from V and 6 bases from J; bases unmatched to any gene: 7. Germline V gives CDR1 SGHRS, CDR2 YFSETQ. This CDR3 comprises 13 residues. The CDR3 coding sequence is TGCGCCAGCTCGGACAGGGCCCCCGATACGCAGTATTTT. This encodes CASSDRAPDTQYF.

The chain has TRBV5-1 and TRBJ2-1; perhaps TRBD1 as D (6 bases). CDR1 and CDR2 (germline): SGHRS, YFSETQ. This CDR3 is 12 amino acids long. V lost 4 bases and J 12 bases, leaving 14 bases between the germline ends. The DNA for the CDR3 is TGCGCCAGCAGCAGTGGGACCAGGGGGCAGTTCTTC. It codes for CASSSGTRGQFF.

As concerns this clone: This could be a read error, since a much larger clone is one nucleotide away. This chain joins TRBV11-3 and TRBJ1-1, with TRBD1 identical over 7 bases. J lost 3 bases, V lost 5 bases, and 3 bases had no gene match. The CDR3 runs to 13 residues. CDR1 is SGHNT, CDR2 YENEEA, per germline. CDR3 nucleotide sequence: TGTGCCAGCAGCGTCGACAGGGACACTGAAGCTTTCTTT. Protein product: CASSVDRDTEAFF.

This clone has more than one count but fewer than ten. This chain connects TRBV27 to TRBJ2-3; D might be TRBD1 (6 bases). V was trimmed by 8 bases and J by 5 bases, leaving 20 bases between them. This CDR3 has 15 amino acids. Germline CDR1 is MNHEY and CDR2 is SMNVEV (reference sequence). CDR3 DNA: TGTGCCAGCGGGCGCATAACAGGGTACGAAGATACGCAGTATTTT. Translation: CASGRITGYEDTQYF.

This clone was counted between two and nine times. This chain uses TRBV5-6 with TRBJ1-2; D remains ambiguous. Trimming removed 2 bases from V and 7 bases from J, with 15 bases in between. The CDR3 is 14 residues long. Germline V CDR1 and CDR2: SGHDT, YYEEEE. The chain's CDR3 is CASSLPTQLGGYTF. CDR3 nucleotide sequence: TGTGCCAGCAGCTTACCGACACAACTGGGTGGCTACACCTTC. The complete variable domain, with remaining parts taken from reference TRBV5-6 and TRBJ1-2, reads DAGVTQSPTHLIKTRGQQVTLRCSPKSGHDTVSWYQQALGQGPQFIFQYYEEEERQRGNFPDRFSGHQFPNYSSELNVNALLLGDSALYLCASSLPTQLGGYTFGSGTRLTVV.

This sequence joins TRBV5-8 and TRBJ1-5; the D gene is possibly TRBD1 (6 bases). The CDR3 runs to 15 residues. Germline CDR1 reads SGHTS; CDR2 reads YDEGEE. Trimming removed 4 bases at V and 7 bases at J, with 18 bases between. The CDR3 spells CASSQGTLEDQPQHF. CDR3 sequence (DNA): TGTGCCAGCAGCCAGGGGACCTTAGAGGACCAGCCCCAGCATTTT. Full variable domain (missing parts from reference TRBV5-8 and TRBJ1-5): EAGVTQSPTHLIKTRGQQATLRCSPISGHTSVYWYQQALGLGLQFLLWYDEGEERNRGNFPPRFSGRQFPNYSSELNVNALELEDSALYLCASSQGTLEDQPQHFGDGTRLSIL.

The genes are TRBV10-1 and TRBJ2-3; 7 positions match TRBD1. The CDR3 contains 14 residues. V lost 0 bases and J lost 4; bases outside the gene matches: 1. Germline V gene lookup returns CDR1 WNHNN and CDR2 SYGVQD (reference sequence). Here the CDR3 reads CASSESTGSDTQYF. In DNA form, the CDR3 reads TGCGCCAGCAGTGAGTCGACAGGGTCAGATACGCAGTATTTT.

The rearrangement uses TRBV13 and TRBJ1-3; maybe TRBD1 (6 bases). The CDR3 has 16 residues. The V gene lost 5 bases and the J gene lost 1 base, with 15 bases spanning the gap. CDR1 and CDR2 from the germline V gene are PRHDT and FYEKMQ (reference sequence). This CDR3 is CASSNRQEWSGNTIYF. CDR3 nucleotides: TGTGCCAGCAGCAATCGACAGGAATGGTCTGGAAACACCATATATTTT.

This clone was picked up a small number of times. This sequence joins TRBV9 and TRBJ1-6, with 8 bases matching TRBD1. The length of the CDR3 is 15 residues. Germline V CDR1 and CDR2: SGDLS, YYNGEE. The ends lost 3 bases at V and 10 bases at J; junction bases unmatched: 9. The CDR3 DNA follows: TGTGCCAGCAGCGCTAGGACAGGGCCAGCATCACCCCTCCACTTT. It translates to CASSARTGPASPLHF.

This clone appeared a few times. This chain links TRBV7-2 with TRBJ2-5; perhaps TRBD2 as D (6 bases). V dropped 4 bases and J dropped 5 bases, with 14 bases sitting between them. The CDR3 runs to 14 residues. Germline assignment: CDR1 SGHTA and CDR2 FQGNSA. The CDR3 bases are TGTGCCAGCAGCTCCGGACTAAACTGGGAGACCCAGTACTTC. Its translation: CASSSGLNWETQYF.

Here the CDR3 DNA reads TGTGCCAGCAGCTCGTCCAGCGGGGGGTCCCGATATACGCAGTATTTT. This encodes CASSSSSGGSRYTQYF. The chain is built from TRBV5-4 and TRBJ2-3; 9 nucleotides line up with TRBD2. This CDR3 comprises 16 residues. After removal of 3 bases from V and 7 bases from J, the junction contained 12 bases not matched to a gene. From germline, CDR1 is SGHNT and CDR2 YYREEE (reference sequence).

The chain recombines TRBV11-2 with TRBJ2-3; possible D gene TRBD2, 6 bases. Germline V gene sequence: CDR1 SGHAT, CDR2 FQNNGV. This CDR3 has 14 amino acids. Trimming shortened V by 4 bases and J by 5 bases, and 13 bases separated the two germline ends. DNA for the CDR3: TGTGCCAGCAGCTCCCTGGGTAGCGGAGATACGCAGTATTTT. It translates to CASSSLGSGDTQYF.

The J gene is TRBJ1-1, the V gene TRBV18; D call uncertain. The CDR3 has 14 residues. V was trimmed by 2 bases and J by 1 base, leaving 8 bases between them. Germline V lookup: CDR1 KGHSH, CDR2 LQKENI. The CDR3 reads CASSPGRGNTEAFF. Written as DNA, the CDR3 is TGTGCCAGCTCACCAGGTCGGGGGAACACTGAAGCTTTCTTT.